The 15 T cell receptor beta chains below come from one sample, sequenced in a study of cytomegalovirus exposure and HLA in healthy donors (dated by TCRdb to 2016 to 2017). Libraries came from the immunoSEQ multiplex PCR assay. TCRdb took over this immuneACCESS table, retaining in-frame rearrangements with V and J assigned. Such tables are incomplete; in checked studies, under half of the missing clones stem from an unresolved V gene, and the remainder is unexplained. The sample records 150,000 to 200,000 clones, about 85% of which are singletons. The ten largest clones take up 2% to 2.5% of the sample. Sequences were obtained from PBMCs. These TCRs come from a man aged 25 to 45 in good health and CMV-seropositive.

This clone was found once. The chain links TRBV19 to TRBJ1-4; 8 nucleotides match TRBD1. Germline CDR1 reads LNHDA; CDR2 reads SQIVND (reference sequence). There are 13 residues in the CDR3. The ends lost 9 bases at V and 4 bases at J; junction bases unmatched: 4. CDR3 sequence: CASRDRYNEKLFF. CDR3 coding DNA: TGTGCCAGCCGGGACAGGTATAATGAAAAACTGTTTTTT.

This rearrangement joins TRBV4-1 to TRBJ2-7, with 7 positions matching TRBD1. Losses at the gene ends were 1 base for V and 0 bases for J; bases not matched to a gene: 3. Per the germline V gene, CDR1 is MGHRA and CDR2 is YSYEKL. The CDR3 has 15 residues. CDR3 region: CASSQGRDSSYEQYF. In DNA form, the CDR3 reads TGCGCCAGCAGCCAAGGCAGGGACAGCTCCTACGAGCAGTACTTC.

This clone has only a few counts. This rearrangement joins TRBV5-1 to TRBJ1-5, with 7 nucleotides matching TRBD1. The CDR3 covers 14 residues. Germline V lookup: CDR1 SGHRS, CDR2 YFSETQ. J gave up 5 bases and V 4 bases, and 6 bases lay outside the gene matches. The CDR3 DNA reads as TGCGCCAGCAGCCCGGACAGGTCGGATCAGCCCCAGCATTTT. It specifies CASSPDRSDQPQHF.

V and J are TRBV6-5 and TRBJ1-2, with a possible D match to TRBD1 (6 bases). Germline CDR1 and CDR2: MNHEY and SVGAGI. V lost 0 bases and J 2 bases, leaving 13 bases between the germline ends. The CDR3 is 16 amino acids. CDR3 nucleotides: TGTGCCAGCAGTTACTCGAGGGTACAGGGAAACTATGGCTACACCTTC. As protein: CASSYSRVQGNYGYTF.

The rearrangement joins TRBV7-2 to TRBJ2-7; 11 bases fit TRBD2. The V segment lost 5 bases and the J segment 6 bases; nucleotides outside the gene matches: 12. The V gene's germline CDR1 is SGHTA and CDR2 FQGNSA. This CDR3 is 16 amino acids long. CDR3 bases: TGTGCCAGCAGCCTCTTTAGCGGGGGGGCCGTCCTCGAGCAGTACTTC. This translates into CASSLFSGGAVLEQYF.

This sequence joins TRBV18 and TRBJ2-2; D is possibly TRBD1 (6 bases). The CDR3 has 14 amino acids. V lost 3 bases to trimming and J lost 10 bases, with 15 bases between them. CDR1 and CDR2 from the germline V gene are KGHSH and LQKENI. Here the CDR3 DNA reads TGTGCCAGCTCACCCCCGTGGGGGCAAGAGGAGCTGTTTTTT. Translating gives CASSPPWGQEELFF.

This clone was observed a single time. V usage is TRBV18 and J usage is TRBJ2-1; 9 bases match TRBD2. Trimming at V came to 5 bases and at J to 3 bases, leaving 5 bases not matched to a gene. The germline V gene encodes CDR1 KGHSH and CDR2 LQKENI. The CDR3 has 15 amino acids. CDR3 nucleotides: TGTGCCAGCTCATCCTCACTAGCGGGCTACAATGAGCAGTTCTTC. Translation: CASSSSLAGYNEQFF.

This chain joins TRBV28 and TRBJ2-7; D call uncertain. V lost 6 bases to trimming and J lost 3 bases, with 6 bases between them. This CDR3 is 11 amino acids long. CDR1 is MDHEN, CDR2 SYDVKM, per germline. The CDR3 DNA follows: TGTGCCAGCAGCTTCAGCTACGAGCAGTACTTC. Its protein product is CASSFSYEQYF.

This clone has just one count. V usage is TRBV10-2 and J usage is TRBJ2-5; unclear D gene. CDR1 and CDR2 (germline): WSHSY, SAAADI. V lost 2 bases and J lost 5, with 6 bases in between. This CDR3 contains 12 residues. CDR3 sequence: CASSEGQETQYF. The CDR3 region has the DNA TGCGCCAGCAGTGAGGGGCAGGAGACCCAGTACTTC.

The chain uses TRBV5-6 and TRBJ1-2, with a tentative D call TRBD1 (6 bases). The length of the CDR3 is 15 residues. CDR1 and CDR2 (germline): SGHDT, YYEEEE. Trimming cost V 0 bases and J 7 bases, with 16 bases left between them. The CDR3 DNA is TGTGCCAGCAGCTTGGACCAGCGAGGGGGAGTTGGCTACACCTTC. Amino acids: CASSLDQRGGVGYTF.

The chain is built from TRBV27 and TRBJ2-7; D is possibly TRBD1 (6 bases). CDR1 and CDR2 (germline): MNHEY, SMNVEV (reference sequence). The V end was cut by 8 bases, the J end by 5 bases, with 22 bases between. The CDR3 has 15 amino acids. CDR3: CASARLGGFGDEQYF. The DNA for the CDR3 is TGTGCCAGCGCCCGTCTTGGGGGCTTCGGGGACGAGCAGTACTTC.

V usage is TRBV4-3 and J usage is TRBJ2-6; 8 bases fit TRBD1. The CDR3 loop spans 17 amino acids. Germline V CDR1 and CDR2: LGHNA, YSLEER. After removal of 3 bases from V and 2 bases from J, the junction contained 6 bases not matched to a gene. This chain's CDR3 is CASSQGLDRAGANVLTF. The CDR3 region has the DNA TGCGCCAGCAGCCAGGGACTGGACAGGGCTGGGGCCAACGTCCTGACTTTC.

This clone was seen only a few times. This chain uses TRBV4-1 with TRBJ2-3; possible D gene TRBD2, 7 bases. Germline-derived CDR1 and CDR2 are MGHRA and YSYEKL. CDR3 length: 16 residues. V was trimmed by 0 bases and J by 5 bases, leaving 15 bases between them. The CDR3 reads CASSQEGGGPQDTQYF. As DNA, the CDR3 is TGCGCCAGCAGCCAAGAAGGGGGGGGGCCTCAAGATACGCAGTATTTT.

The rearrangement joins TRBV7-9 to TRBJ1-4; D is ambiguous. Germline CDR1 is SEHNR and CDR2 is FQNEAQ (reference sequence). This CDR3 comprises 14 residues. The germline V and J ends were trimmed by 3 bases and 4 bases, with 9 bases remaining between them. As DNA, the CDR3 is TGTGCCAGCAGCTTGACTGTGGATAATGAAAAACTGTTTTTT. Protein product: CASSLTVDNEKLFF.

Only one count was recorded for this clone. This chain uses TRBV10-3 with TRBJ1-1, with 7 bases identical to TRBD1. V was clipped by 6 bases and J by 1 base; unmatched bases: 2. Germline loops: CDR1 ENHRY, CDR2 SYGVKD. This CDR3 is 13 amino acids long. Written as DNA, the CDR3 is TGTGCCATCAGGTGGACAGGGAACACTGAAGCTTTCTTT. This encodes CAIRWTGNTEAFF.